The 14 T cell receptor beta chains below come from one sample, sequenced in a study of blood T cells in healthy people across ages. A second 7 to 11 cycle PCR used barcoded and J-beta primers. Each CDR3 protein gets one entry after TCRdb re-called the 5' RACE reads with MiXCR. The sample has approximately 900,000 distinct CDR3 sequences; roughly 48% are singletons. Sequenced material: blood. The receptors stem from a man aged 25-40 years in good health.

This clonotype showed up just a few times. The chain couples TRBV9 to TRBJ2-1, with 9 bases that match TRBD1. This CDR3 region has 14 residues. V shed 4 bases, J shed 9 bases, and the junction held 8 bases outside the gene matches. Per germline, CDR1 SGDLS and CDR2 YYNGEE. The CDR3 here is CASSPGDRAVEQFF. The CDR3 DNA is TGTGCCAGCAGCCCCGGGGACAGGGCAGTTGAGCAGTTCTTC.

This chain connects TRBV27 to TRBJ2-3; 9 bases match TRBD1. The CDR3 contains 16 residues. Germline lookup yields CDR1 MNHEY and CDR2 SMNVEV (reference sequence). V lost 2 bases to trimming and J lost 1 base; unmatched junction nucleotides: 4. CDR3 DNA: TGTGCCAGCAGTTTAACAGGGGGCGTAGGCACAGATACGCAGTATTTT. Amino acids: CASSLTGGVGTDTQYF.

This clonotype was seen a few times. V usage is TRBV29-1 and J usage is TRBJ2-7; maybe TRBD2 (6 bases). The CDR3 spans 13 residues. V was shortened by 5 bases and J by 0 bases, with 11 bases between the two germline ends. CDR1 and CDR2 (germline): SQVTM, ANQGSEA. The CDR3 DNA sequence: TGCAGCGTTAGAGGGAGGCTCTCCTACGAGCAGTACTTC. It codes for CSVRGRLSYEQYF.

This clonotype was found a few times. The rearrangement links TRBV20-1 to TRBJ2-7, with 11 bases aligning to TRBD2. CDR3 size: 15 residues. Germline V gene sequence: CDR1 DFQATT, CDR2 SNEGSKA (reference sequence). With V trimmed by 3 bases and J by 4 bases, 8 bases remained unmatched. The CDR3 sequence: CSARVTSGTKYEQYF. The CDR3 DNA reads TGCAGTGCTAGGGTGACTAGCGGGACCAAATACGAGCAGTACTTC.

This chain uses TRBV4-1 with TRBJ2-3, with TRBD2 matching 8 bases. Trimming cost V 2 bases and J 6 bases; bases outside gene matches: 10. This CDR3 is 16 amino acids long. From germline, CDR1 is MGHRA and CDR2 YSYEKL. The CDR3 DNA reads TGCGCCAGCAGCCAACGAGAGACAGGCGGGGGGGATACGCAGTATTTT. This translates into CASSQRETGGGDTQYF.

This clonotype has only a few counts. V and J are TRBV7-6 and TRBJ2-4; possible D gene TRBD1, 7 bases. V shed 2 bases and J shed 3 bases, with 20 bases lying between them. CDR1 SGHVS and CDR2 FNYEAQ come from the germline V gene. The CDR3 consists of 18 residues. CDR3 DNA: TGTGCCAGCAGCTTACGTGCGGGAACAGGGGAAGTCAAAAACATTCAGTACTTC. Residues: CASSLRAGTGEVKNIQYF.

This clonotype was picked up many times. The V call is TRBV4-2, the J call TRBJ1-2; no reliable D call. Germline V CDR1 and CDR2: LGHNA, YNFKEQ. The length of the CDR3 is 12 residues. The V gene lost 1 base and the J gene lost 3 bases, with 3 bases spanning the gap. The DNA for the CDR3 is TGTGCCAGCAGCCAAGGGGACTATGGCTACACCTTC. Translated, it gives CASSQGDYGYTF.

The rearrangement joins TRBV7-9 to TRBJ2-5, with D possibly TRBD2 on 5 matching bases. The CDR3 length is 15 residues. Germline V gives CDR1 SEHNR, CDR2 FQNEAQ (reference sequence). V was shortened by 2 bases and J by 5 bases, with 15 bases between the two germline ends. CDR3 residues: CASSLNTAGRETQYF. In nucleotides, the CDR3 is TGTGCCAGCAGCTTAAATACGGCGGGTCGGGAGACCCAGTACTTC.

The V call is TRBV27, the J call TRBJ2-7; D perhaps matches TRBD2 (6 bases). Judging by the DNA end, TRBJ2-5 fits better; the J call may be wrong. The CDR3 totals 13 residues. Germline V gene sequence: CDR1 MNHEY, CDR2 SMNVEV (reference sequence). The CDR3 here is CASRNRRGETQYF. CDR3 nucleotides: TGTGCCAGTAGGAATCGGCGGGGTGAGACCCAGTACTTC.

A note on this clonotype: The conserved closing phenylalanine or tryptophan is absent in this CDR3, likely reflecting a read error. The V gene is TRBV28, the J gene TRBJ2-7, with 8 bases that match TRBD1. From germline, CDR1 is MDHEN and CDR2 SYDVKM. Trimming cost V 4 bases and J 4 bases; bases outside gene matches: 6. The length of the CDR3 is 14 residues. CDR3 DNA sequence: TGTGCCAGCAGTTATGGACAGGGTGGGTACGAGCAGTACCTC. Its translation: CASSYGQGGYEQYL.

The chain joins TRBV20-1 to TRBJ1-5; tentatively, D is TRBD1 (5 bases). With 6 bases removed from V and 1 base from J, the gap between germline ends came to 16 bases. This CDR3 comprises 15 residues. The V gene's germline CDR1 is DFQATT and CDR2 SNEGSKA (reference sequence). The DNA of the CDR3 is TGCAGTGCGGCACAGGCGGTTGACAGCAATCAGCCCCAGCATTTT. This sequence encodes CSAAQAVDSNQPQHF.

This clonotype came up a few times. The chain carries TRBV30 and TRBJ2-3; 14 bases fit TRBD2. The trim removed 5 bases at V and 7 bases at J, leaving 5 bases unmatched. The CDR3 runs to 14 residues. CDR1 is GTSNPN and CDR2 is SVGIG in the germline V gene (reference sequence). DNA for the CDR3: TGTGCCTGGCGGACTAGCGGGGGGCTATATACGCAGTATTTT. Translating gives CAWRTSGGLYTQYF.

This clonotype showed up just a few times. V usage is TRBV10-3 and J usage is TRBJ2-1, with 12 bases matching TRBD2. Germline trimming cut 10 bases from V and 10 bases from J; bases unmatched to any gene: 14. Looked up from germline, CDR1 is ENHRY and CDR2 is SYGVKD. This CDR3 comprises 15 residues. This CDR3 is CATLPSSGGDVEQFF. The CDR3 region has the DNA TGTGCCACCCTCCCATCTAGCGGGGGGGATGTAGAGCAGTTCTTC.

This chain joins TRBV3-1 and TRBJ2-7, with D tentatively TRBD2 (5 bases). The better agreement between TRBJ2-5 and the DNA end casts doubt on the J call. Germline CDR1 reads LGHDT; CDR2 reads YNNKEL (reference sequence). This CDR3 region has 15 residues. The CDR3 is CASRRTVGPQETQYF. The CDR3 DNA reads TGTGCCAGCAGGAGGACTGTAGGCCCCCAAGAGACCCAGTACTTC.